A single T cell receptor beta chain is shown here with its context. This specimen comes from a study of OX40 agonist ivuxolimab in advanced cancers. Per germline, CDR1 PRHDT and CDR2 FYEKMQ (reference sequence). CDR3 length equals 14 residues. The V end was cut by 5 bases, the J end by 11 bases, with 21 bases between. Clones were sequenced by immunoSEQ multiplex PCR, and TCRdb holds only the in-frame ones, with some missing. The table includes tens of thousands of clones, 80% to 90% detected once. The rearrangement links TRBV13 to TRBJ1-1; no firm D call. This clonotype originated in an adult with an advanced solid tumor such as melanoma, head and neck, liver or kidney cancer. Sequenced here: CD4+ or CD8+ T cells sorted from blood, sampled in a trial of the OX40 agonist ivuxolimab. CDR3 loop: CASSPSEGPKSAFF. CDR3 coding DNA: TGTGCCAGCAGCCCCAGCGAGGGCCCTAAGAGCGCTTTCTTT.